These 5 T cell receptor beta chains were sequenced from one sample in a study of blood T cell repertoires in COVID-19. Profiled with immunoSEQ multiplex PCR; TCRdb holds only in-frame clones, not every one. The sample shows tens of thousands of clones, 90% of them seen only once. Input material: peripheral blood. The receptor set was obtained from a woman aged 40 to 49 with active COVID-19.

This sequence joins TRBV18 and TRBJ1-1, with 9 nucleotides matching TRBD1. The CDR3 extends over 14 amino acids. Unmatched junction bases numbered 9, after V lost 7 bases and J lost 6 bases. Germline CDR1 and CDR2: KGHSH and LQKENI. The CDR3 sequence is CASFLRDRASEAFF. For the CDR3, the DNA is TGTGCCAGCTTCCTCCGGGACAGGGCTTCTGAAGCTTTCTTT. The variable domain in full, with the rest retrieved from reference TRBV18 and TRBJ1-1, is NAGVMQNPRHLVRRRGQEARLRCSPMKGHSHVYWYRQLPEEGLKFMVYLQKENIIDESGMPKERFSAEFPKEGPSILRIQQVVRGDSAAYFCASFLRDRASEAFFGQGTRLTVV.

The chain recombines TRBV19 with TRBJ1-5; D possibly corresponds to TRBD1 (6 bases). Germline lookup yields CDR1 LNHDA and CDR2 SQIVND (reference sequence). The ends were cut back, 7 bases at V and 3 bases at J, with 13 bases in the middle. This CDR3 has 14 amino acids. CDR3 sequence reads: CASNSGQNNQPQHF. The CDR3 bases are TGTGCCAGTAATTCCGGACAGAACAATCAGCCCCAGCATTTT.

In its sample, this clone was seen once. This chain joins TRBV5-4 and TRBJ2-1, with a tentative D call TRBD2 (5 bases). Germline values: CDR1 SGHNT, CDR2 YYREEE (reference sequence). V was cut by 1 base and J by 8 bases, with 10 bases left in between. There are 13 residues in the CDR3. The CDR3: CASSLTSLHEQFF. The CDR3 nucleotides are TGTGCCAGCAGCTTGACTAGTTTGCATGAGCAGTTCTTC.

The chain employs TRBV7-8 and TRBJ1-6; 8 bases agree with TRBD1. The trim removed 3 bases at V and 9 bases at J, leaving 10 bases unmatched. Germline V gives CDR1 SGHVS, CDR2 FQNEAQ. The CDR3 runs to 16 residues. For the CDR3, the DNA is TGTGCCAGCAGCTTGAAAGCCGGACAGGGCAGTTCACCCCTCCACTTT. Translating it yields CASSLKAGQGSSPLHF.

This clone was seen more than once but under ten times. This chain uses TRBV4-2 with TRBJ2-1; 10 nucleotides agree with TRBD2. The CDR3 totals 16 residues. With 0 bases clipped from V and 4 bases from J, the junction kept 3 bases outside the gene matches. Germline CDR1 and CDR2: LGHNA and YNFKEQ. CDR3 bases: TGTGCCAGCAGCCAAGATCCTAGCGGGGGATACAATGAGCAGTTCTTC. The encoded protein is CASSQDPSGGYNEQFF.